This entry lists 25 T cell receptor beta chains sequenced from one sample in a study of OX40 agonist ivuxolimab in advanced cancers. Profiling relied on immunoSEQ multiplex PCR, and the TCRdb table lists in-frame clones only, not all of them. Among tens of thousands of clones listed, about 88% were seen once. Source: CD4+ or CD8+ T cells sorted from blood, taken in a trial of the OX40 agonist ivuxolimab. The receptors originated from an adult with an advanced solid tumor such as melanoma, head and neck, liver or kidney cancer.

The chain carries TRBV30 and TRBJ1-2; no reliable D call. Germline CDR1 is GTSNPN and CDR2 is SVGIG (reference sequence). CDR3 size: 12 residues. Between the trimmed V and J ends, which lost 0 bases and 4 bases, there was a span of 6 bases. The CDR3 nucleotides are TGTGCCTGGAGTGTACGAATCTATGGCTACACCTTC. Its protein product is CAWSVRIYGYTF.

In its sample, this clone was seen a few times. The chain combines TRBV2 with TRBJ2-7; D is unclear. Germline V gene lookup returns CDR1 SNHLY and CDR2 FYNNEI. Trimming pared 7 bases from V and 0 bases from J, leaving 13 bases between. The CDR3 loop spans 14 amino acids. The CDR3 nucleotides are TGTGCCAGCACCTACGGCAGTGACTCCTACGAGCAGTACTTC. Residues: CASTYGSDSYEQYF.

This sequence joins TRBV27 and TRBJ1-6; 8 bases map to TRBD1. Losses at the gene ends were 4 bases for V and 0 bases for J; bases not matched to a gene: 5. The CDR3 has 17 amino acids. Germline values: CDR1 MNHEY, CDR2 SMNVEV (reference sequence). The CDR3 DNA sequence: TGTGCCAGCAGTTCCCGGACAGGGAGCTCCTATAATTCACCCCTCCACTTT. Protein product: CASSSRTGSSYNSPLHF.

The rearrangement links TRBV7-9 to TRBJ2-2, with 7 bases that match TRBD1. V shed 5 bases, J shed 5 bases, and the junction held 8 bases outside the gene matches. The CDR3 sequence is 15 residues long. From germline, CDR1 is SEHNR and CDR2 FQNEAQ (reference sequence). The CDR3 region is CASSVRQGRTGELFF. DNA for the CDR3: TGTGCCAGCAGCGTCCGACAGGGTAGGACCGGGGAGCTGTTTTTT.

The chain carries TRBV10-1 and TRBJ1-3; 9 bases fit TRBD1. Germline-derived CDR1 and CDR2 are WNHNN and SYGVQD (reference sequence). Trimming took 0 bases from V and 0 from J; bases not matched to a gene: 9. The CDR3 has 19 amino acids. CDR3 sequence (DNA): TGCGCCAGCAGTGAGTCGAAAGGGGACAGGGTTATCTCTGGAAACACCATATATTTT. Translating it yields CASSESKGDRVISGNTIYF.

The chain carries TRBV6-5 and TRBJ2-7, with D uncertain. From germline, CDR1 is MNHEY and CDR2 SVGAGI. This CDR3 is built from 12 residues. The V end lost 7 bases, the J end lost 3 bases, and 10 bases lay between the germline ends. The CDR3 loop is CASMNTYYEQYF. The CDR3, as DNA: TGTGCCAGCATGAATACCTACTACGAGCAGTACTTC.

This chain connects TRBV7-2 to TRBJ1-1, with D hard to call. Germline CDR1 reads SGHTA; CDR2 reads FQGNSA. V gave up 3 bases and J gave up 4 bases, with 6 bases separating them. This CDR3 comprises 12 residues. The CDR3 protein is CASSFLGTEAFF. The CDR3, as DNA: TGTGCCAGCAGCTTCCTAGGCACTGAAGCTTTCTTT. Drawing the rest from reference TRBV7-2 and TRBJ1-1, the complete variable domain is GAGVSQSPSNKVTEKGKDVELRCDPISGHTALYWYRQSLGQGLEFLIYFQGNSAPDKSGLPSDRFSAERTGGSVSTLTIQRTQQEDSAVYLCASSFLGTEAFFGQGTRLTVV.

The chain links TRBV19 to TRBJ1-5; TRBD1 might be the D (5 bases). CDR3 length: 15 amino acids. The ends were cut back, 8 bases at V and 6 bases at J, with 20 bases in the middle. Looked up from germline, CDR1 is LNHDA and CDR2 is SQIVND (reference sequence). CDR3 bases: TGTGCCAGTTCCGGTGCTGCAGGGCTTACTCAGCCCCAGCATTTT. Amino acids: CASSGAAGLTQPQHF.

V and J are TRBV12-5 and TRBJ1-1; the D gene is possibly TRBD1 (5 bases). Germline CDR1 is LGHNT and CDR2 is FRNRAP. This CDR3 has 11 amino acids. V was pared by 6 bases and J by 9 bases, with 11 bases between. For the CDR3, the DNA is TGTGCTAGTGGGGGACTTTATCAAGCTTTCTTT. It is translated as CASGGLYQAFF.

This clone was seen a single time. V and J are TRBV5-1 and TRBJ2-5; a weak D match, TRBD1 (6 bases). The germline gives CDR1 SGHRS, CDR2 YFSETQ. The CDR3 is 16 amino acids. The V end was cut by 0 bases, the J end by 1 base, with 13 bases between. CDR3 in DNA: TGCGCCAGCAGCTTGGAGGCAGGGGTTGGCCAAGAGACCCAGTACTTC. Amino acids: CASSLEAGVGQETQYF.

The CDR3 nucleotides are TGTGCCAGCCGACATTGGAGCACTGAAGCTTTCTTT. Protein sequence: CASRHWSTEAFF. The chain carries TRBV19 and TRBJ1-1; D ambiguous. V lost 9 bases, J lost 4 bases, and 12 bases lay in between. This CDR3 contains 12 residues. The germline CDR1 and CDR2 sequences are LNHDA and SQIVND (reference sequence).

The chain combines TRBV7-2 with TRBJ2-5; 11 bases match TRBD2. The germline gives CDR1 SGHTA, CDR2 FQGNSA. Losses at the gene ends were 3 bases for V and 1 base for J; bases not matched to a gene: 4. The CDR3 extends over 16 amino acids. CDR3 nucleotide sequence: TGTGCCAGCAGCTTGGGGCTAGCGGGGGGCCAAGAGACCCAGTACTTC. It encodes CASSLGLAGGQETQYF.

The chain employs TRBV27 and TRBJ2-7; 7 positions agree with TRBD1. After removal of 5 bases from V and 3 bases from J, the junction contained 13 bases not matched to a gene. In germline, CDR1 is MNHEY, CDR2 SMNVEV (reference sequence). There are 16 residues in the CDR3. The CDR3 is CASSIGFEGGGYEQYF. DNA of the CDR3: TGTGCCAGCAGTATAGGGTTCGAAGGGGGCGGCTACGAGCAGTACTTC.

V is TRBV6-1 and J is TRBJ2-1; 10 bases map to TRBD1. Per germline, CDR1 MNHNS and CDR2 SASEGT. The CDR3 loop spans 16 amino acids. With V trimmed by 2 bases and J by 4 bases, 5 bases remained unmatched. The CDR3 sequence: CASSELRTGGYNEQFF. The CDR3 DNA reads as TGTGCCAGCAGTGAATTGCGGACAGGGGGGTACAATGAGCAGTTCTTC.

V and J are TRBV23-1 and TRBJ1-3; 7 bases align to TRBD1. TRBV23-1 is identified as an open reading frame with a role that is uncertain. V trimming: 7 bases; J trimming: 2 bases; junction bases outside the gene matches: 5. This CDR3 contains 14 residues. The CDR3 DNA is TGCGCCAGCAACAGGGGTATCGCTGGAAACACCATATATTTT. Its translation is CASNRGIAGNTIYF.

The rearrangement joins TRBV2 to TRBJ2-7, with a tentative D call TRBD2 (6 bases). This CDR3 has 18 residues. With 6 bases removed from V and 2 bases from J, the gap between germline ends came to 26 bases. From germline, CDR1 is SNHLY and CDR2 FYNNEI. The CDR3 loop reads CASRPSRVLAGPTYEQYF. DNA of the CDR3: TGTGCCAGCAGGCCGTCACGAGTCCTCGCGGGGCCGACCTACGAGCAGTACTTC.

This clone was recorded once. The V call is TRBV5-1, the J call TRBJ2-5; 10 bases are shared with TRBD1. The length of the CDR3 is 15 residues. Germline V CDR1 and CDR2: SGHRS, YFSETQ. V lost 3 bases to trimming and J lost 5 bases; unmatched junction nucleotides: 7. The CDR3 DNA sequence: TGCGCCAGCAGCTCCGGGACAGGGGATTCCGAGACCCAGTACTTC. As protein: CASSSGTGDSETQYF.

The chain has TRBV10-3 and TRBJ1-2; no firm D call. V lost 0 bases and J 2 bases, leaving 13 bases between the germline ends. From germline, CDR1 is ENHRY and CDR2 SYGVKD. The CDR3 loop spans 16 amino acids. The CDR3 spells CAISESTQGRNYGYTF. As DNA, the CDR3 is TGTGCCATCAGTGAGTCGACCCAAGGCAGAAACTATGGCTACACCTTC.

The CDR3: CASSPGGSGNTIYF. CDR3 DNA: TGTGCCAGTAGCCCCGGGGGATCTGGAAACACCATATATTTT. The rearrangement uses TRBV19 and TRBJ1-3; possible D gene TRBD1, 5 bases. The CDR3 is 14 residues long. Trimming took off 6 bases at V and 1 base at J, with 10 bases between the two ends. Germline CDR1 and CDR2: LNHDA and SQIVND (reference sequence). Together with reference TRBV19 and TRBJ1-3, the CDR3 gives the full variable domain: DGGITQSPKYLFRKEGQNVTLSCEQNLNHDAMYWYRQDPGQGLRLIYYSQIVNDFQKGDIAEGYSVSREKKESFPLTVTSAQKNPTAFYLCASSPGGSGNTIYFGEGSWLTVV.

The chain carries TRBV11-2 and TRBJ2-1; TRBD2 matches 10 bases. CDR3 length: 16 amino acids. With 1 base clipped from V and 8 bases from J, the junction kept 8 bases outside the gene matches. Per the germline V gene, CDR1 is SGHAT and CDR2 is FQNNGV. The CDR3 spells CASSLGWSGGADEQFF. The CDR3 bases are TGTGCCAGCAGCTTAGGTTGGAGCGGGGGGGCGGATGAGCAGTTCTTC.

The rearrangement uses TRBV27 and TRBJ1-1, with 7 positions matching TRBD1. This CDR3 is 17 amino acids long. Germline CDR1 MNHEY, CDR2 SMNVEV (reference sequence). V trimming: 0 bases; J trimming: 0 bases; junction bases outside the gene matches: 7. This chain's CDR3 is CASSLSFTGVVNTEAFF. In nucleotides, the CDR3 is TGTGCCAGCAGTTTATCCTTCACAGGGGTGGTGAACACTGAAGCTTTCTTT.

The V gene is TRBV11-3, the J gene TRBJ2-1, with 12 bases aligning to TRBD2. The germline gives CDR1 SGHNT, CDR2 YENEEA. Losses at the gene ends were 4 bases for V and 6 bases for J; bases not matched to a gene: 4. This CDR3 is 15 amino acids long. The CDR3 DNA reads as TGTGCCAGCAGCTGGGGACTAGCGGGTATCAATGAGCAGTTCTTC. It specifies CASSWGLAGINEQFF.

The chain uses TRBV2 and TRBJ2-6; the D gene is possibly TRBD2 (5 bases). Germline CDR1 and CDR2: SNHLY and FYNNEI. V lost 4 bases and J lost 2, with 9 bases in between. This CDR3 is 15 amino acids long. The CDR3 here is CASSVEGAGANVLTF. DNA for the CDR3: TGTGCCAGCAGTGTAGAGGGCGCTGGGGCCAACGTCCTGACTTTC.

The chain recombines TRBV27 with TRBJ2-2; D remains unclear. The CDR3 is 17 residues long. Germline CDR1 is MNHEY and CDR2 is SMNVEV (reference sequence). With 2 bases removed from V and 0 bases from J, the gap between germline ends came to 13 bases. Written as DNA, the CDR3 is TGTGCCAGCAGTTTAGGGCGCGGTCCTGCGAACACCGGGGAGCTGTTTTTT. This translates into CASSLGRGPANTGELFF.

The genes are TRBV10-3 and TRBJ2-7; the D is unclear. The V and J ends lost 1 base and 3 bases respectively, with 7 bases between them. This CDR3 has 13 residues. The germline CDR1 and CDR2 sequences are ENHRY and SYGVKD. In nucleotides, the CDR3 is TGTGCCATCAGTGAGTACGACGGCTACGAGCAGTACTTC. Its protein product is CAISEYDGYEQYF.